The 27 T cell receptor beta chains below all came from one sample that was sequenced in a study of T cell responses to AZD1222 COVID-19 vaccine. Here immunoSEQ multiplex PCR was the method, and the copy in TCRdb shows in-frame clones only, minus some. The sample has some 190,000 clones; roughly 92% are singletons. Sequenced here: peripheral blood, sampled on day 0 of AZD1222 vaccination. The receptors come from an adult in good health.

This chain connects TRBV28 to TRBJ1-2; D remains unclear. The germline CDR1 and CDR2 sequences are MDHEN and SYDVKM. This CDR3 is built from 15 residues. Trimming left V 1 base short and J 2 bases short, with 11 bases between. CDR3 sequence: CASSLSAGSNYGYTF. For the CDR3, the DNA is TGTGCCAGCAGTTTATCAGCAGGATCAAACTATGGCTACACCTTC.

This clone appeared a single time. The V and J genes are TRBV18 and TRBJ1-4; 8 positions match TRBD1. This CDR3 spans 19 amino acids. V shed 0 bases and J 2 bases; nucleotides not matched to a gene: 11. From germline, CDR1 is KGHSH and CDR2 LQKENI. Written as DNA, the CDR3 is TGTGCCAGCTCACCACCCAGCAGGGGGCCCGTTCTGACTAATGAAAAACTGTTTTTT. It encodes CASSPPSRGPVLTNEKLFF.

V usage is TRBV6-5 and J usage is TRBJ1-1; D unresolved. The germline CDR1 and CDR2 sequences are MNHEY and SVGAGI. The CDR3 sequence is 15 residues long. V lost 0 bases to trimming and J lost 0 bases, with 8 bases between them. The CDR3 sequence: CASSYSSPVNTEAFF. As DNA, the CDR3 is TGTGCCAGCAGTTACTCGAGCCCGGTGAACACTGAAGCTTTCTTT.

J is TRBJ1-2 and V is TRBV20-1; D gene ambiguous. The germline gives CDR1 DFQATT, CDR2 SNEGSKA (reference sequence). The CDR3 covers 12 residues. V lost 3 bases to trimming and J lost 4 bases, with 9 bases between them. Here the CDR3 DNA reads TGCAGTGCTAGTGTCCAGACCTATGGCTACACCTTC. Translation gives CSASVQTYGYTF.

The rearrangement links TRBV15 to TRBJ1-1; D is possibly TRBD1 (5 bases). The V end was cut by 0 bases, the J end by 4 bases, with 18 bases between. The length of the CDR3 is 17 residues. The V gene's germline CDR1 is LNHNV and CDR2 YYDKDF (reference sequence). DNA of the CDR3: TGTGCCACCAGCAGAGATAGGCGGGAGGGGATGGGCACTGAAGCTTTCTTT. Translating it yields CATSRDRREGMGTEAFF. Combining the CDR3 with reference TRBV15 and TRBJ1-1 gives the whole variable domain DAMVIQNPRYQVTQFGKPVTLSCSQTLNHNVMYWYQQKSSQAPKLLFHYYDKDFNNEADTPDNFQSRRPNTSFCFLDIRSPGLGDTAMYLCATSRDRREGMGTEAFFGQGTRLTVV.

The J gene is TRBJ1-3, the V gene TRBV12-3 or TRBV12-4; no definite D call. With 5 bases removed from V and 8 bases from J, the gap between germline ends came to 4 bases. The CDR3 has 10 amino acids. The CDR3 loop reads CASSVHTIYF. CDR3 sequence (DNA): TGTGCCAGCAGTGTACACACCATATATTTT.

This clone was detected once. The genes are TRBV19 and TRBJ2-1; D gene uncertain. The V gene's germline CDR1 is LNHDA and CDR2 SQIVND (reference sequence). Trimming took 5 bases from V and 6 from J, leaving 14 bases between them. CDR3 length equals 14 residues. The CDR3 sequence is CASSSTRITNEQFF. The DNA for the CDR3 is TGTGCCAGTAGTTCGACACGGATAACCAATGAGCAGTTCTTC.

V gene TRBV7-9 combines with J gene TRBJ2-5; 7 nucleotides line up with TRBD1. With 5 bases clipped from V and 5 bases from J, the junction kept 11 bases outside the gene matches. The V gene's germline CDR1 is SEHNR and CDR2 FQNEAQ (reference sequence). The length of the CDR3 is 15 residues. The CDR3 DNA follows: TGTGCCAGCAGCGCCCTAAGGGGGCCTTTGGAGACCCAGTACTTC. Encoded protein: CASSALRGPLETQYF.

The V and J genes are TRBV10-3 and TRBJ1-1; D unclear. This CDR3 comprises 15 residues. Trimming took off 7 bases at V and 6 bases at J, with 21 bases between the two ends. Germline V gene lookup returns CDR1 ENHRY and CDR2 SYGVKD. The CDR3 reads CAINPGRNIGSEAFF. CDR3 coding DNA: TGTGCCATCAACCCAGGAAGAAATATCGGCTCTGAAGCTTTCTTT.

The rearrangement joins TRBV6-5 to TRBJ1-1; D may be TRBD1 (6 bases). This CDR3 spans 15 amino acids. V lost 8 bases and J 3 bases, leaving 19 bases between the germline ends. Germline loops: CDR1 MNHEY, CDR2 SVGAGI. The CDR3 is CASGYRDAGDTEAFF. The CDR3 bases are TGTGCCAGCGGATACAGGGATGCAGGAGACACTGAAGCTTTCTTT.

The rearrangement uses TRBV6-5 and TRBJ2-7; D remains ambiguous. The V and J ends lost 2 bases and 1 base respectively, with 6 bases between them. Germline V gene data show CDR1 as MNHEY and CDR2 as SVGAGI. The length of the CDR3 is 13 residues. This CDR3 is CASSYSESYEQYF. The CDR3 DNA reads TGTGCCAGCAGTTACAGTGAATCCTACGAGCAGTACTTC.

J is TRBJ2-1 and V is TRBV15; D is uncertain. From germline, CDR1 is LNHNV and CDR2 YYDKDF (reference sequence). The CDR3 totals 17 residues. V was pared by 5 bases and J by 1 base, with 18 bases between. This CDR3 is CATSPEEGLPSYNEQFF. The CDR3, as DNA: TGTGCCACCAGCCCCGAAGAAGGGCTTCCGTCCTACAATGAGCAGTTCTTC.

This chain joins TRBV6-5 and TRBJ1-3; the D is unclear. Trimming pared 2 bases from V and 0 bases from J, leaving 11 bases between. CDR3 length: 16 amino acids. Germline V gene lookup returns CDR1 MNHEY and CDR2 SVGAGI. The chain's CDR3 is CASSYTGLISGNTIYF. CDR3 DNA: TGTGCCAGCAGTTACACCGGTCTCATCTCTGGAAACACCATATATTTT.

The gene calls are TRBV28 and TRBJ1-3; possibly TRBD1 for D (5 bases). This CDR3 is built from 13 residues. Trimming shortened V by 5 bases and J by 7 bases, and 12 bases separated the two germline ends. Per germline, CDR1 MDHEN and CDR2 SYDVKM. The CDR3 here is CASSPGRGNTIYF. The CDR3, as DNA: TGTGCCAGCAGTCCGGGCCGGGGGAACACCATATATTTT.

This chain uses TRBV7-3 with TRBJ2-7; no clear D gene. CDR1 and CDR2 (germline): SGHTA, FQGTGA. V gave up 3 bases and J gave up 1 base, with 7 bases separating them. This CDR3 is 13 amino acids long. The chain's CDR3 is CASSLTESYEQYF. The DNA of the CDR3 is TGTGCCAGCAGCTTGACTGAATCCTACGAGCAGTACTTC. Full variable domain (rest looked up from reference TRBV7-3 and TRBJ2-7): GAGVSQTPSNKVTEKGKYVELRCDPISGHTALYWYRQSLGQGPEFLIYFQGTGAADDSGLPNDRFFAVRPEGSVSTLKIQRTERGDSAVYLCASSLTESYEQYFGPGTRLTVT.

This clone was recorded a few times. The rearrangement links TRBV19 to TRBJ2-7; D is perhaps TRBD1 (6 bases). Trimming left V 3 bases short and J 6 bases short, with 15 bases between. Germline V lookup: CDR1 LNHDA, CDR2 SQIVND (reference sequence). The length of the CDR3 is 14 residues. The CDR3 DNA reads TGTGCCAGTAGTATCGCTCTAGGGGGTGGCGAGCAGTACTTC. Encoded protein: CASSIALGGGEQYF.

The gene calls are TRBV3-1 (or the pseudogene TRBV3-2) and TRBJ2-1; a possible D gene is TRBD1 (5 bases). CDR1 and CDR2 (germline): LGHDT, YNNKEL (reference sequence). CDR3 size: 17 residues. V lost 0 bases and J lost 7, with 19 bases in between. The DNA for the CDR3 is TGTGCCAGCAGCCAAGAGTTGGGCAGGGAAATTCCGAATGAGCAGTTCTTC. Its protein is CASSQELGREIPNEQFF.

This chain uses TRBV6-6 with TRBJ1-1, with no clear D. Trimming left V 5 bases short and J 0 bases short, with 7 bases between. CDR3 length equals 13 residues. CDR1 is MNHNY and CDR2 is SVGAGI in the germline V gene (reference sequence). CDR3: CASSGRMNTEAFF. The DNA of the CDR3 is TGTGCCAGCAGTGGACGGATGAACACTGAAGCTTTCTTT.

The chain carries TRBV6-4 and TRBJ2-1; D not certain. V lost 3 bases, J lost 3 bases, and 12 bases lay in between. The germline CDR1 and CDR2 sequences are MRHNA and SNTAGT. CDR3 size: 15 residues. The CDR3 region has the DNA TGTGCCAGCAGTGAATCGCCGAGAAACTACAATGAGCAGTTCTTC. Protein: CASSESPRNYNEQFF.

The chain combines TRBV5-4 with TRBJ1-4, with TRBD1 matching over 10 bases. Germline CDR1 is SGHNT and CDR2 is YYREEE (reference sequence). The CDR3 runs 14 residues. The trim removed 4 bases at V and 8 bases at J, leaving 5 bases unmatched. The CDR3 DNA reads TGTGCCAGCAGCGTGGGGACAGGGGCCGAAAAACTGTTTTTT. As protein: CASSVGTGAEKLFF. The whole variable domain, filled in from reference TRBV5-4 and TRBJ1-4, reads ETGVTQSPTHLIKTRGQQVTLRCSSQSGHNTVSWYQQALGQGPQFIFQYYREEENGRGNFPPRFSGLQFPNYSSELNVNALELDDSALYLCASSVGTGAEKLFFGSGTQLSVL.

The chain recombines TRBV19 with TRBJ1-5; D gene ambiguous. Germline CDR1 is LNHDA and CDR2 is SQIVND (reference sequence). V was pared by 7 bases and J by 9 bases, with 16 bases between. The CDR3 loop spans 13 amino acids. The chain's CDR3 is CASNFGSPRPQHF. The CDR3 DNA follows: TGTGCCAGTAATTTTGGTTCTCCTCGGCCCCAGCATTTT.

The J gene is TRBJ1-4, the V gene TRBV27; TRBD1 aligns across 7 bases. The CDR3 spans 15 residues. The junction had 8 bases not matched to a gene; V was cut back by 6 bases and J by 4 bases. CDR1 is MNHEY, CDR2 SMNVEV, per germline (reference sequence). CDR3 sequence (DNA): TGTGCCAGCAGCCCGTACAGGGGCGGTAATGAAAAACTGTTTTTT. This sequence encodes CASSPYRGGNEKLFF.

The rearrangement links TRBV14 to TRBJ1-1, with unresolved D. CDR3 length: 14 residues. Trimming stripped 1 base from V and 8 bases from J, with 14 bases between. Germline CDR1 SGHDN, CDR2 FVKESK. CDR3 sequence (DNA): TGTGCCAGCAGCCAAGCCCGAGGACCGTTGGAAGCTTTCTTT. This encodes CASSQARGPLEAFF. Based on the CDR3 plus reference TRBV14 and TRBJ1-1, the full variable domain is EAGVTQFPSHSVIEKGQTVTLRCDPISGHDNLYWYRRVMGKEIKFLLHFVKESKQDESGMPNNRFLAERTGGTYSTLKVQPAELEDSGVYFCASSQARGPLEAFFGQGTRLTVV.

J is TRBJ1-5 and V is TRBV21-1; the table's D call, TRBD1, has no DNA check behind it. TRBV21-1 is labeled a pseudogene. This CDR3 has 15 amino acids. CDR3 sequence reads: CASSKVRHGNQPQHF. The CDR3 nucleotides read TGTGCCAGCAGCAAAGTCCGACACGGCAATCAGCCCCAGCATTTT.

This clone was seen only a few times. This chain links TRBV20-1 with TRBJ1-4; 8 bases agree with TRBD1. J gave up 8 bases and V 4 bases, and 0 bases lay outside the gene matches. Germline V CDR1 and CDR2: DFQATT, SNEGSKA (reference sequence). The length of the CDR3 is 11 residues. The CDR3 sequence: CSATGGEKLFF. CDR3 nucleotides: TGCAGTGCTACAGGGGGCGAAAAACTGTTTTTT.

V usage is TRBV2 and J usage is TRBJ1-6; D remains ambiguous. This CDR3 has 13 amino acids. Germline-derived CDR1 and CDR2 are SNHLY and FYNNEI. Trimming left V 1 base short and J 7 bases short, with 5 bases between. The CDR3 DNA follows: TGTGCCAGCAGTGAAGGAGCCAATTCACCCCTCCACTTT. Translated, it gives CASSEGANSPLHF.

The CDR3 DNA reads as TGTGCCAGCAGGGTGCTAGCGGGGTCGTCGGCCTACGAGCAGTACTTC. This codes for CASRVLAGSSAYEQYF. V gene TRBV27 combines with J gene TRBJ2-7, with 9 bases fitting TRBD2. This CDR3 is built from 16 residues. Trimming cost V 6 bases and J 2 bases; bases outside gene matches: 11. Germline V CDR1 and CDR2: MNHEY, SMNVEV (reference sequence).